This entry describes one T cell receptor beta chain. Its antigen is unknown. Naive CD8 cells were CD45RO-negative, positively selected for CCR7, excluding terminally differentiated effector memory CD45RA+ cells. The data derive from a study of shared clonotypes between healthy human individuals. Background on the study: CD4 naive cells filled three plates per donor, CD4 memory three, CD8 naive two and CD8 memory one.

V lost 5 bases to trimming and J lost 0 bases, with 11 bases between them. Germline V CDR1 and CDR2: SGHVS, FQNEAQ. The CDR3 totals 14 residues. The study's findings and limits: Blood alone was sampled, and tissue repertoires likely differ.

Here immunoSEQ multiplex PCR was the method, and the copy in TCRdb shows in-frame clones only, minus some. The data hold 2 million to 2.5 million clones, with under 95% observed a single time. This clonotype was obtained from a man between 18 and 29 years old in good health. Some clones in this sample may be carry-over from other donors' samples. The sample consisted of naive CD8+ T cells from PBMCs. The V gene is TRBV7-8, the J gene TRBJ2-7; D gene uncertain. The CDR3 reads CASSPTASSYEQYF. Here the CDR3 DNA reads TGTGCCAGCAGCCCGACCGCCAGCTCCTACGAGCAGTACTTC.